These 19 T cell receptor beta chains share one sample of origin, sequenced in a study of vaccination and CD4 T cells after COVID-19. Antigens of these TCRs are unknown. Treatment noted: approximately 9-day PBMC culture with coronavirus spike peptide pools or control peptides (ViraFEST assay). Sequenced with the Oncomine TCR Beta short-read assay was DNA taken from cultured CD4+ T cells. TCRdb analysed the PCR reads with MiXCR anew, one entry per CDR3 protein. The sample comprises 15,000 or so distinct CDR3 sequences, about 53% of which are singletons, and about 30% rests with the top ten. Sequencing was performed on cultured CD4+ T cells from blood, taken after SARS-CoV-2 vaccination. The receptors come from a human donor with COVID-19.

The count of this clonotype is one. V is TRBV3-1 and J is TRBJ1-2, with 10 bases that match TRBD1. Germline V lookup: CDR1 LGHDT, CDR2 YNNKEL (reference sequence). Germline trimming cut 1 base from V and 8 bases from J; bases unmatched to any gene: 4. The CDR3 totals 14 residues. CDR3 DNA: TGTGCCAGCAGCCAAGGACAGGGGGCGCGAGGCTACACCTTC. Encoded protein: CASSQGQGARGYTF.

The genes are TRBV6-5 and TRBJ2-3; D possibly corresponds to TRBD1 (6 bases). Germline CDR1 is MNHEY and CDR2 is SVGAGI. V was cut by 1 base and J by 3 bases, with 11 bases left in between. The CDR3 length is 15 residues. CDR3 sequence: CASSYYQGFTDTQYF. CDR3 coding DNA: TGTGCCAGCAGTTACTATCAGGGGTTTACAGATACGCAGTATTTT.

The V and J genes are TRBV7-3 and TRBJ2-3; D is perhaps TRBD2 (6 bases). The ends were cut back, 5 bases at V and 3 bases at J, with 15 bases in the middle. The CDR3 has 15 amino acids. The germline gives CDR1 SGHTA, CDR2 FQGTGA. The CDR3 spells CASSRRERGTDTQYF. The CDR3 DNA follows: TGTGCCAGCAGCCGCCGGGAGAGAGGGACAGATACGCAGTATTTT.

This clonotype was seen more than once but under ten times. The V gene is TRBV12-3 or TRBV12-4, the J gene TRBJ1-1, with 7 bases fitting TRBD1. V lost 4 bases, J lost 0 bases, and 5 bases stayed unmatched. This CDR3 comprises 15 residues. DNA for the CDR3: TGTGCCAGCAGTTACCGAACAGGGGTGAACACTGAAGCTTTCTTT. Residues: CASSYRTGVNTEAFF.

In its sample, this clonotype was seen a few times. The CDR3 spells CATSDGTGGSNQPQHF. The DNA of the CDR3 is TGTGCCACCAGTGACGGGACAGGGGGAAGCAATCAGCCCCAGCATTTT. The V and J genes are TRBV24-1 and TRBJ1-5; 11 nucleotides line up with TRBD1. The V and J ends lost 4 bases and 1 base, in that order; junction bases with no gene match: 2. The CDR3 runs 16 residues. Germline V gives CDR1 KGHDR, CDR2 SFDVKD.

In its sample, this clonotype was seen a few times. This sequence joins TRBV6-1 and TRBJ1-2; D is unresolved. V lost 5 bases and J lost 5, with 9 bases in between. This CDR3 is 12 amino acids long. Looked up from germline, CDR1 is MNHNS and CDR2 is SASEGT. The CDR3 DNA follows: TGTGCCAGCAGTCAACTTCTTTATGGCTACACCTTC. The encoded protein is CASSQLLYGYTF.

The chain carries TRBV20-1 and TRBJ2-5; D may be TRBD1 (6 bases). V was cut by 5 bases and J by 5 bases, with 21 bases left in between. CDR1 and CDR2 (germline): DFQATT, SNEGSKA (reference sequence). The CDR3 has 15 amino acids. In DNA, the CDR3 is TGCAGTGCTCCCGGGAACAGGGCCCGGCTGGAGACCCAGTACTTC. It encodes CSAPGNRARLETQYF.

The chain joins TRBV7-3 to TRBJ2-1, with 13 nucleotides matching TRBD2. CDR1 is SGHTA, CDR2 FQGTGA, per germline. This CDR3 has 16 amino acids. V was clipped by 2 bases and J by 7 bases; unmatched bases: 5. CDR3 amino acids: CASSLQGTSGINEQFF. The CDR3 region has the DNA TGTGCCAGCAGCTTACAAGGGACTAGCGGGATAAATGAGCAGTTCTTC.

This clonotype was seen a handful of times. The genes are TRBV7-8 and TRBJ1-5; D gene ambiguous. Per germline, CDR1 SGHVS and CDR2 FQNEAQ. Between the trimmed V and J ends, which lost 3 bases and 2 bases, there was a span of 8 bases. This CDR3 has 14 residues. The CDR3 loop reads CASSFGEGNQPQHF. The CDR3 bases are TGTGCCAGCAGCTTTGGGGAGGGCAATCAGCCCCAGCATTTT.

This clonotype was seen a handful of times. The rearrangement joins TRBV27 to TRBJ2-5; D remains ambiguous. The germline V gene has CDR1 MNHEY and CDR2 SMNVEV (reference sequence). V was cut by 7 bases and J by 0 bases, with 9 bases left in between. CDR3 length equals 13 residues. CDR3 in DNA: TGTGCCAGCACCCCACGGAACCAAGAGACCCAGTACTTC. Amino acids: CASTPRNQETQYF.

The gene calls are TRBV28 and TRBJ2-5, with D possibly being TRBD2 (7 bases). V was cut by 3 bases and J by 6 bases, with 17 bases left in between. This CDR3 spans 15 amino acids. CDR1 and CDR2 from the germline V gene are MDHEN and SYDVKM. For the CDR3, the DNA is TGTGCCAGCAGTTTTTACGGGGGGCCCTTACAGACCCAGTACTTC. Its protein product is CASSFYGGPLQTQYF.

This clonotype was observed a few times. V usage is TRBV6-1 and J usage is TRBJ2-7; 9 nucleotides align to TRBD2. V gave up 6 bases and J gave up 0 bases; unmatched junction bases: 3. Germline V gene lookup returns CDR1 MNHNS and CDR2 SASEGT. The CDR3 loop spans 14 amino acids. The CDR3 is CASRSGGSSYEQYF. CDR3 DNA sequence: TGTGCCAGCAGGAGCGGGGGGAGCTCCTACGAGCAGTACTTC.

The chain couples TRBV7-2 to TRBJ2-5; D not resolved. Germline V gene lookup returns CDR1 SGHTA and CDR2 FQGNSA. This CDR3 spans 14 amino acids. The V end was cut by 2 bases, the J end by 5 bases, with 12 bases between. CDR3 sequence: CASSLTAGVETQYF. The CDR3 DNA reads as TGTGCCAGCAGCTTAACCGCCGGAGTTGAGACCCAGTACTTC.

The V call is TRBV5-1, the J call TRBJ1-1, with a weak D call TRBD1 (5 bases). CDR1 and CDR2 from the germline V gene are SGHRS and YFSETQ. V dropped 4 bases and J dropped 2 bases, with 18 bases sitting between them. This CDR3 is built from 16 residues. This CDR3 reads CASSPTPGTANTEAFF. The CDR3 coding sequence is TGCGCCAGCAGCCCCACTCCCGGGACGGCTAACACTGAAGCTTTCTTT.

In nucleotides, the CDR3 is TGTGCCACCAGTGATTCAGGGGACAGGGGAACCGGGGAGCTGTTTTTT. It is translated as CATSDSGDRGTGELFF. The chain links TRBV24-1 to TRBJ2-2, with 10 bases that match TRBD1. The CDR3 has 16 amino acids. Losses at the gene ends were 2 bases for V and 5 bases for J; bases not matched to a gene: 4. Germline CDR1 KGHDR, CDR2 SFDVKD.

V is TRBV20-1 and J is TRBJ2-1; 10 nucleotides agree with TRBD2. This CDR3 spans 15 amino acids. Germline trimming cut 8 bases from V and 6 bases from J; bases unmatched to any gene: 13. Germline values: CDR1 DFQATT, CDR2 SNEGSKA (reference sequence). The chain's CDR3 is CSLLAGGLRLNEQFF. Written as DNA, the CDR3 is TGCAGTCTTTTAGCGGGGGGCCTAAGGCTCAATGAGCAGTTCTTC.

As to this clonotype: Germline and junction disagree at one end, which may indicate a read error. The chain combines TRBV20-1 with TRBJ2-2, with 7 bases fitting TRBD2. From germline, CDR1 is DFQATT and CDR2 SNEGSKA (reference sequence). The CDR3 sequence is 14 residues long. The CDR3 sequence is CSARGRGGSGELFF. The DNA of the CDR3 is TGCAGTGCCAGAGGGAGGGGAGGCTCCGGGGAGCTGTTTTTT.

CDR3 loop: CASSLLSSGGADEQFF. The CDR3 DNA is TGTGCCAGCAGTTTATTGTCTAGCGGGGGGGCCGATGAGCAGTTCTTC. This rearrangement joins TRBV27 to TRBJ2-1, with TRBD2 matching 12 bases. J lost 8 bases, V lost 1 base, and 6 bases had no gene match. The CDR3 totals 16 residues. Germline CDR1 reads MNHEY; CDR2 reads SMNVEV (reference sequence).

The chain is built from TRBV7-9 and TRBJ2-7; the match to TRBD1 covers 7 bases. The CDR3 loop spans 15 amino acids. The germline V gene has CDR1 SEHNR and CDR2 FQNEAQ (reference sequence). Trimming at V came to 2 bases and at J to 2 bases, leaving 6 bases not matched to a gene. This CDR3 is CASSLTTGVAYEQYF. Written as DNA, the CDR3 is TGTGCCAGCAGCTTAACCACAGGGGTGGCCTACGAGCAGTACTTC.